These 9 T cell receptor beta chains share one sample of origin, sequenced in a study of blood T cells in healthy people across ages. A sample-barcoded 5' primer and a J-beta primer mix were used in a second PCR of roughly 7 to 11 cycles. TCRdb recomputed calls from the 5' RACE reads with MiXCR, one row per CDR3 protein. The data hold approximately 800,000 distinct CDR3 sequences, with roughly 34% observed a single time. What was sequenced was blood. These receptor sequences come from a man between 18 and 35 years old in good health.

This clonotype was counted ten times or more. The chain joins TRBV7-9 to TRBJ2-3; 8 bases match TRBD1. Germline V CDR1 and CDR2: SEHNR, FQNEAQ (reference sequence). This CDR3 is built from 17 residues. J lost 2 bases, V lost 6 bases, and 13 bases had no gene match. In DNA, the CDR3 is TGTGCCAGCAGTAATTGGGGGACAGGAAAATACACAGATACGCAGTATTTT. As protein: CASSNWGTGKYTDTQYF.

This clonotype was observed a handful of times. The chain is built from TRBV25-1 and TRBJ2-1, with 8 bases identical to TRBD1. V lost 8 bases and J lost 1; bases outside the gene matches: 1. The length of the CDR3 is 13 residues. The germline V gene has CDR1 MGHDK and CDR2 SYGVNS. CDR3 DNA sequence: TGTGCCAGCGGACAGGGATCCTACAATGAGCAGTTCTTC. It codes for CASGQGSYNEQFF.

The CDR3 DNA sequence: TGTGCCAGCAGGGCAAACATGAACACTGAAGCTTTCTTT. As protein: CASRANMNTEAFF. The chain carries TRBV6-2 or TRBV6-3 and TRBJ1-1; no firm D call. CDR3 length equals 13 residues. V was shortened by 6 bases and J by 0 bases, with 8 bases between the two germline ends. Germline values: CDR1 MNHEY, CDR2 SVGEGT.

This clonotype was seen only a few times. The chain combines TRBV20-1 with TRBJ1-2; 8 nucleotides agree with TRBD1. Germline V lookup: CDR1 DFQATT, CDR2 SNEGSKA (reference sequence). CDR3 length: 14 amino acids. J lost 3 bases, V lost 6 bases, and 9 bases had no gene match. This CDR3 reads CSANDRGSDYGYTF. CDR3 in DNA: TGCAGTGCAAACGACAGGGGAAGTGACTATGGCTACACCTTC.

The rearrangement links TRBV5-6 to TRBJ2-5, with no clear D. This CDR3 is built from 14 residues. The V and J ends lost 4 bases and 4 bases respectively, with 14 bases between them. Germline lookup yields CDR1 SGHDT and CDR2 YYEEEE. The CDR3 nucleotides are TGTGCCAGCAGCGAGACCCGGCGTGGAGAGACCCAGTACTTC. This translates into CASSETRRGETQYF.

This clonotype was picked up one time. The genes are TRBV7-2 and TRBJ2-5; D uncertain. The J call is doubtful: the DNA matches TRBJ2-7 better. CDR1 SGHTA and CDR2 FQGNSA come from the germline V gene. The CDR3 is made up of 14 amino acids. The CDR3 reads CASSSSTNSNEQYF. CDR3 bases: TGTGCCAGCAGCTCCTCAACGAACAGCAACGAGCAGTACTTC.

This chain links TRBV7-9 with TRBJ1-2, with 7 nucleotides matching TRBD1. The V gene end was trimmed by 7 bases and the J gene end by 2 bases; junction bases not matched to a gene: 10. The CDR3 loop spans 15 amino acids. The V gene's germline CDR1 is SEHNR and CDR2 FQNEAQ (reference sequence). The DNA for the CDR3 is TGTGCCAGCACCCCGACTCGGGACAGCAACTATGGCTACACCTTC. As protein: CASTPTRDSNYGYTF.

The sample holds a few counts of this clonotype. CDR3 nucleotide sequence: TGTGCCAGCAGTTTCCGAGATCAGCCCCAGCATTTT. It yields the protein CASSFRDQPQHF. The rearrangement uses TRBV12-3 or TRBV12-4 and TRBJ1-5; no clear D. Trimming stripped 3 bases from V and 5 bases from J, with 5 bases between. The CDR3 loop spans 12 amino acids.

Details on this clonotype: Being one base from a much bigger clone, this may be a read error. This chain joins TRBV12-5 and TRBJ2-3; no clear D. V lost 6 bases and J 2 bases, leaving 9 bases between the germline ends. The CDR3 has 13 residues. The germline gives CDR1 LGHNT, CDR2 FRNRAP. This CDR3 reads CASGHDTTDTQYF. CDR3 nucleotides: TGTGCTAGTGGGCACGACACCACAGATACGCAGTATTTT.